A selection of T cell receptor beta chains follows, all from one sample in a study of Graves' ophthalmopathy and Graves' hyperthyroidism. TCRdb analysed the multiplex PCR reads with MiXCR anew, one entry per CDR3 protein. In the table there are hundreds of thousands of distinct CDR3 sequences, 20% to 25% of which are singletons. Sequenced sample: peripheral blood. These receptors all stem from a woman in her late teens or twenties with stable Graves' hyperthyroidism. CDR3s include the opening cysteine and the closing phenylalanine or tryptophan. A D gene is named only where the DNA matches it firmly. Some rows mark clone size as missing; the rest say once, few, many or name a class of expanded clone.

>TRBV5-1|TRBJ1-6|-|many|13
TGCGCCAGCAGCTCGGCGGGAAATTCACCCCTCCACTTT
CASSSAGNSPLHF
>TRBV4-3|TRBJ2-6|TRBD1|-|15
TGCGCCAGCAGCCATGGCGGCCAGGGGGCCTACGTCCTGACTTTC
CASSHGGQGAYVLTF
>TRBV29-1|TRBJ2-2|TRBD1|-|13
TGCAGCGTTGACAGGGGGCGCACCGGGGAGCTGTTTTTT
CSVDRGRTGELFF
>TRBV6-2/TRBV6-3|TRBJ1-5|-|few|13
TGTGCCAGCAGTAGGGGGAAAGATCAGCCCCAGCATTTT
CASSRGKDQPQHF
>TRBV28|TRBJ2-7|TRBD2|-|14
TGTGCCAGCAGCTCCAAGCGGGGAATCTACGAGCAGTACTTC
CASSSKRGIYEQYF
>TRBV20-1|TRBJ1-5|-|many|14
TGCAGTGCCGATCGTTTGCGAGGCAATCAGCCCCAGCATTTT
CSADRLRGNQPQHF
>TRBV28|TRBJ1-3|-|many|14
TGTGCCAGCAGTTCCCGGAACCGAGCGGACACCATATATTTT
CASSSRNRADTIYF
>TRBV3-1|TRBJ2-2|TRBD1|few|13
TGTGCCAGCAGCCCCGGACAGGGACTGGAGCTGTTTTTT
CASSPGQGLELFF
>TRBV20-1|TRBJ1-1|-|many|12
TGCAGTGGGGAGGGCAGGAACACTGAAGCTTTCTTT
CSGEGRNTEAFF
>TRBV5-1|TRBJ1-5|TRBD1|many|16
TGCGCCAGCAGCTTGGGGGGGACAGGGGGCGCGGAGCCCCAGCATTTT
CASSLGGTGGAEPQHF
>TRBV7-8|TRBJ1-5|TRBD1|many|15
TGTGCCAGCAGCTCGTACAGGGGGCCGAGTCAGCCCCAGCATTTT
CASSSYRGPSQPQHF
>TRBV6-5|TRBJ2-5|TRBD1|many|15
TGTGCCAGCAGTTTTGAACTAGGGGGCGAAGAGACCCAGTACTTC
CASSFELGGEETQYF
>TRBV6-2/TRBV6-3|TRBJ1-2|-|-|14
TGTGCCAGCAGTTGGGGATCCGAGTTGTATGGCTACACCTTC
CASSWGSELYGYTF
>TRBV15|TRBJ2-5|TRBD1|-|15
TGTGCCACCAGCAGTGAAGACAGGGCGCTGGAGACCCAGTACTTC
CATSSEDRALETQYF
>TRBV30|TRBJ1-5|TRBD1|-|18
TGTGCCTGGAGCCTAGGGACAGTCCGGGATTATAGCAATCAGCCCCAGCATTTT
CAWSLGTVRDYSNQPQHF
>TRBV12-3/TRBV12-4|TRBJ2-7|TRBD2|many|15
TGTGCCAGCAGCCGCGGGACTATGGGTACTCACGAGCAGTACTTC
CASSRGTMGTHEQYF
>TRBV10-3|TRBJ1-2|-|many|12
TGTGCCATCAGTACAGCACATCGGGGCTACACCTTC
CAISTAHRGYTF
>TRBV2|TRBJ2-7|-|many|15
TGTGCCAGCAGTGAGCTCGTCACACCACGCTACGAGCAGTACTTC
CASSELVTPRYEQYF
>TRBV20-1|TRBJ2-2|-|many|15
TGCAGTGCTACACAGGGGGGGACGGGCACCGGGGAGCTGTTTTTT
CSATQGGTGTGELFF
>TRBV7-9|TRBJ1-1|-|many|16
TGTGCCAGCAGTCTCATTCACAGGGAGAGGAACACTGAAGCTTTCTTT
CASSLIHRERNTEAFF
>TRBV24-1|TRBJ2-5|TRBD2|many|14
TGTGCCACCATATGCGGGAGTTTCCCAGAGACCCAGTACTTC
CATICGSFPETQYF
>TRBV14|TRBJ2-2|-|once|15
TGTGCCAGCAGCCAAGCCGCCCTAAGGGGTGGGGAGCTGTTTTTT
CASSQAALRGGELFF
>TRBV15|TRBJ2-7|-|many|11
TGTGCCTTTCCGACGGGTTACGAGCAGTACTTC
CAFPTGYEQYF
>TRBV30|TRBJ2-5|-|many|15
TGTGCCTGGAGTGTATTGGGCGGTGCCCAAGAGACCCAGTACTTC
CAWSVLGGAQETQYF
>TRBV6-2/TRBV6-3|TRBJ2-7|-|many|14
TGTGCCAGCAGTTACTCGAACAGAGCCTACGAGCAGTACTTC
CASSYSNRAYEQYF
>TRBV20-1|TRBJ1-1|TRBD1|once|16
TGCAGTGCTAGAAGACTCGGGACAGTAGGGGGAGGTGAAGCTTTCTTT
CSARRLGTVGGGEAFF
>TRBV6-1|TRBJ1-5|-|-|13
TGTGCCAGCGTCAGGGATAGCAATCAGCCCCAGCATTTT
CASVRDSNQPQHF
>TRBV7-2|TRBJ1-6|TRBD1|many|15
TGTGCCAGCAGCTCGGGAGGGACAGTCAATTCACCCCTCCACTTT
CASSSGGTVNSPLHF
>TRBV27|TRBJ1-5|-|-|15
TGTGCCAGTCCGGAGGGGGGCAGGGGCAATCAGCCCCAGCATTTT
CASPEGGRGNQPQHF
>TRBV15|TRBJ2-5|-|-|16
TGTGCCACCAGCAGAGATCATGCGCTGTACCAAGAGACCCAGTACTTC
CATSRDHALYQETQYF
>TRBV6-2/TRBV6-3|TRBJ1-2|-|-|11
TGTGCCAGCAGTTACATCCTCGGCTACACCTTC
CASSYILGYTF
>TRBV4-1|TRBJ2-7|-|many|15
TGCGCCAGCAGCCAATCGGGCCACCGCTCCTACGAGCAGTACTTC
CASSQSGHRSYEQYF
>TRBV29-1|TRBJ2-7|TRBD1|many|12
TGCAGCGTTGAGGACAGGGGGCTCGAGCAGTACTTC
CSVEDRGLEQYF
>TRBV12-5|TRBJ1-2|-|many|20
TGTGCTAGTGGTTTGGTATCCAGGGCGGACTCCATTCAGGTGCAAAATGGCTACACCTTC
CASGLVSRADSIQVQNGYTF
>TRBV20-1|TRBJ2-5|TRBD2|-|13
TGCAGTGCGACTAGCGGGAAAAAAGAGACCCAGTACTTC
CSATSGKKETQYF
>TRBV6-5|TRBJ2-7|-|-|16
TGTGCCAGCAGTTACTCACCCCTGGGTCGCACCTACGAGCAGTACTTC
CASSYSPLGRTYEQYF
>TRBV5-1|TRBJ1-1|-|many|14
TGCGCCAGCAGCTTGGAAGGCCGGGGTCTTCAAGCTTTCTTT
CASSLEGRGLQAFF
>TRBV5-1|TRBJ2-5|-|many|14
TGCGCCAGCAGCGATGCGACTAGAAGAGAGACCCAGTACTTC
CASSDATRRETQYF
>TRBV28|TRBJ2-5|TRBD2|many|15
TGTGCCAGCAGCCCTAGACTAGCGGGAGCCGAGACCCAGTACTTC
CASSPRLAGAETQYF
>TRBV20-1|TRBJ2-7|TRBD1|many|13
TGCAGTGCTAGAAGGGGACAGGTCTACGAGCAGTACTTC
CSARRGQVYEQYF
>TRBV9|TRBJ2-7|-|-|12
TGTGCCAGCAGCGTAGGTGGTGGCCCCCAGTACTTC
CASSVGGGPQYF
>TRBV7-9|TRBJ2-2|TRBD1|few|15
TGTGCCAGCAGCGCCCGGGACAGGGACACCGGGGAGCTGTTTTTT
CASSARDRDTGELFF